A selection of T cell receptor beta chains follows, all from one sample in a study of neoadjuvant anti-PD-1 for oral cavity cancer. Produced via immunoSEQ multiplex PCR; TCRdb's table is partial and in-frame only. There are about 7,000 clones in the sample; approximately 79% occur only once, and around 3% lies in the top ten. Sequenced material: PBMCs, taken before nivolumab (anti-PD-1) treatment. Receptors originate from a person aged 35 to 85 with oral cavity squamous cell carcinoma. Each CDR3 is given with its conserved first and last residue. D genes are given only for firm matches. Size values are once, few and many counts, or a class for expanded clones, and some rows have none.

TRBV5-4	once	TRBJ1-4	-	TGTGCCAGCAGCCCGGCGGGGCGCAGTAATGAAAAACTGTTTTTT	CASSPAGRSNEKLFF
TRBV5-8	-	TRBJ1-2	-	TGTGCCAGCAGCTCTGGAGGGGGGATTAACTATGGCTACACCTTC	CASSSGGGINYGYTF
TRBV10-2	-	TRBJ2-1	TRBD2	TGCGCCAGCCGGACTAGCGGGGGGGCCTTTGAGCAGTTCTTC	CASRTSGGAFEQFF
TRBV6-5	-	TRBJ2-2	-	TGTGCCAGCAGTTACTCGATAACTAGGGTCGGGGAGCTGTTTTTT	CASSYSITRVGELFF
TRBV19	-	TRBJ1-2	-	TGTGCCAGTAGCAGCGGTCGGGGAGTGGGCTATGGCTACACCTTC	CASSSGRGVGYGYTF
TRBV21-1	once	TRBJ2-7	-	TGTGCCAGCAGCATCACAGGGGGCCGCGAGCAGTACTTC	CASSITGGREQYF
TRBV4-1	-	TRBJ1-5	TRBD1	TGCGCCAGCAGCCAGGAAACAGGGGTAAGCAATCAGCCCCAGCATTTT	CASSQETGVSNQPQHF
TRBV25-1	-	TRBJ1-6	-	TGTGCCAGCAGTGAAACCTACAGTACTCCCCCTCTCCACTTT	CASSETYSTPPLHF
TRBV28	few	TRBJ1-1	-	TGTGCCAGCGCTGGGGTTTCCTTCGTGAACACTGAAGCTTTCTTT	CASAGVSFVNTEAFF
TRBV5-4	-	TRBJ1-2	-	TGTGCCAGCAGCTTGGGTGGGATCTATGGCTACACCTTC	CASSLGGIYGYTF
TRBV5-6	-	TRBJ2-3	-	TGTGCCAGCAGCCCTGACGGGTCCACAGATACGCAGTATTTT	CASSPDGSTDTQYF
TRBV6-1	-	TRBJ2-7	-	TGTGCCAGCAGTGAAGCGCGAGGGGTCGGCGAGCAGTACTTC	CASSEARGVGEQYF
TRBV5-4	-	TRBJ1-4	TRBD1	TGTGCCAGCAGCTCAAAGGACAGGGCTAAACTGTTTTTT	CASSSKDRAKLFF
TRBV4-2	few	TRBJ1-5	-	TGTGCCAGCAGCCAAGCCCCGGGTCTAAATCAGCCCCAGCATTTT	CASSQAPGLNQPQHF
TRBV4-3	-	TRBJ2-7	-	TGCGCCAGCAGCCAAGATCGGAGTAGAGGAAACTACGAGCAGTACTTC	CASSQDRSRGNYEQYF
TRBV18	-	TRBJ2-7	-	TGTGCCAGCTCATCACTGCAAGGTAGTTACGAGCAGTACTTC	CASSSLQGSYEQYF
TRBV5-4	once	TRBJ1-2	TRBD1	TGTGCCAGCAGCTTGGCCGGGCGGACAGGGTCCTATGGCTACACCTTC	CASSLAGRTGSYGYTF
TRBV7-6	-	TRBJ2-7	TRBD2	TGTGCCAGCAGCCTCGGACTAGCGGGTTACGAGCAGTACTTC	CASSLGLAGYEQYF
TRBV2	-	TRBJ2-7	-	TGTGCCAGCAGGACCTCGACAGGGAGGGAGCAGTACTTC	CASRTSTGREQYF
TRBV7-2	once	TRBJ2-5	TRBD1	TGTGCCAGCAGTTCTAATACAGGGGTGGGGGAGACCCAGTACTTC	CASSSNTGVGETQYF
TRBV15	-	TRBJ2-5	-	TGTGCCACCAGCAGAGATCCGGGCCAAGAGACCCAGTACTTC	CATSRDPGQETQYF
TRBV19	-	TRBJ1-1	-	TGTGCCAGTAGTATAGGGACAGTAATGAACACTGAAGCTTTCTTT	CASSIGTVMNTEAFF
TRBV18	-	TRBJ1-1	-	TGTGCCAGCTCACCAGGCGCAGAGAACACTGAAGCTTTCTTT	CASSPGAENTEAFF
TRBV7-2	once	TRBJ2-1	TRBD1	TGTGCCAGCAGCCAACAGACAGGGGGTGCCAACAATGAGCAGTTCTTC	CASSQQTGGANNEQFF
TRBV5-1	-	TRBJ1-2	TRBD1	TGCGCCAGCGGGGGACAGGAATCCTATGGCTACACCTTC	CASGGQESYGYTF
TRBV5-1	-	TRBJ2-5	TRBD1	TGCGCCAGCAGCTTTTACGGGGACAGGCAACAAGAGACCCAGTACTTC	CASSFYGDRQQETQYF
TRBV2	-	TRBJ1-2	-	TGTGCCAGCAGCCCTGACTGGGGGGCGAATGGCTACACCTTC	CASSPDWGANGYTF
TRBV4-1	-	TRBJ2-5	-	TGCGCCAGCAGCCAAGCCCGGGGGGCGCAAGAGACCCAGTACTTC	CASSQARGAQETQYF
TRBV6-5	-	TRBJ2-2	-	TGTGCCAGCAGTCCTGACAGTCCCGGGGAGCTGTTTTTT	CASSPDSPGELFF
TRBV10-3	-	TRBJ2-3	TRBD2	TGTGCCATCAGTGAGCGGGGGGGGAGCACAGATACGCAGTATTTT	CAISERGGSTDTQYF
TRBV11-2	once	TRBJ2-7	-	TGTGCCAGCAGCTTTGCCCCCACATTGCCCTACGAGCAGTACTTC	CASSFAPTLPYEQYF
TRBV5-1	-	TRBJ2-3	-	TGCGCCAGCAGCTTGTCTACGGGAAGCACAGATACGCAGTATTTT	CASSLSTGSTDTQYF
TRBV12-5	-	TRBJ1-5	-	TGTGCTAGTGGTTTGGTGTTCGCGGGGGAAGAGGGTCAGCCCCAGCATTTT	CASGLVFAGEEGQPQHF
TRBV11-3	-	TRBJ1-1	-	TGTGCCAGCGGGGCAGGAGTGAACACTGAAGCTTTCTTT	CASGAGVNTEAFF
TRBV12-5	-	TRBJ1-4	-	TGTGCTAGTGGTCCGCCCGGGCCCTATGTGAAAAAACTGTTTTTT	CASGPPGPYVKKLFF
TRBV4-3	-	TRBJ1-5	-	TGCGCCAGCAGCCAAGAACCCCGGCCGAATCAGCCCCAGCATTTT	CASSQEPRPNQPQHF
TRBV30	large	TRBJ1-1	-	TGTGCCTGGAGGGGATACACTGAAGCTTTCTTT	CAWRGYTEAFF
TRBV15	-	TRBJ1-1	-	TGTGCCACCAGCAGAGACCTGGGGGTAAACACTGAAGCTTTCTTT	CATSRDLGVNTEAFF
TRBV7-2	-	TRBJ2-3	-	TGTGCCAGCAGCCCCTCGGTAGATACGCAGTATTTT	CASSPSVDTQYF
TRBV4-2	-	TRBJ2-2	-	TGTGCCAGCAGCCGGAGAGGACACCTCTTTGGCACCGGGGAGCTGTTTTTT	CASSRRGHLFGTGELFF
TRBV4-3	-	TRBJ1-3	-	TGCGCCAGCAGCCAAGATAGAGGAAACACCATATATTTT	CASSQDRGNTIYF
TRBV6-1	-	TRBJ1-5	-	TGTGCCAGCAGTGTGAGGGGGGCTGGGATTCAGCCCCAGCATTTT	CASSVRGAGIQPQHF
TRBV10-1	-	TRBJ2-7	TRBD1	TGCGCCAGCAGCTCCGGGACAGGGCCTCCCTACGAGCAGTACTTC	CASSSGTGPPYEQYF
TRBV7-2	-	TRBJ1-5	-	TGTGCCAGCAGCTTATTCCAAGGGCAGGGTTGGCAGCCCCAGCATTTT	CASSLFQGQGWQPQHF
TRBV2	-	TRBJ2-1	-	TGTGCCAGCAGTTTTGACGGGGCGAATGAGCAGTTCTTC	CASSFDGANEQFF
TRBV10-3	-	TRBJ1-5	-	TGTGCCATCAGTGAAGGACAGAATCAGCCCCAGCATTTT	CAISEGQNQPQHF
TRBV14	-	TRBJ1-3	-	TGTGCCAGCAGCCAAGCCAGACCTAGTAACTCTGGAAACACCATATATTTT	CASSQARPSNSGNTIYF
TRBV15	-	TRBJ2-3	TRBD2	TGTGCCACCAGCAGAGATGCGGGGGGCGCAGATACGCAGTATTTT	CATSRDAGGADTQYF
TRBV4-1	-	TRBJ2-7	TRBD2	TGCGCCAGCAGCCAAGGCCAACTAGCGGCTGGCTACGAGCAGTACTTC	CASSQGQLAAGYEQYF
TRBV20-1	-	TRBJ1-2	-	TGCAGTACAGATGGCTACACCTTC	CSTDGYTF